This T cell receptor (beta chain) was identified during a study of shared clonotypes between healthy human individuals. As for the study in general: In total, the donors were two women and a few men aged 18 to 49. Every donor yielded three CD4 naive, three CD4 memory, two CD8 naive and one CD8 memory plate.

The germline CDR1 and CDR2 sequences are MGHRA and YSYEKL. This CDR3 spans 15 amino acids. V was shortened by 1 base and J by 7 bases, with 16 bases between the two germline ends. In its sample, this clone was seen once. The table came from immunoSEQ multiplex PCR; TCRdb's copy has only in-frame clones and leaves some out. The sample lists some 500,000 clones; about 96% were seen once. The receptor was derived from a woman aged 25-40 years in good health. The specimen sequenced was naive CD4+ T cells sorted from blood. Documented subset: CD45RA+ positively selected. This chain joins TRBV4-1 and TRBJ2-5; D possibly corresponds to TRBD1 (6 bases). The CDR3 DNA is TGCGCCAGCAGCCAAGTCAGGCGCAGAGGGGGGACCCAGTACTTC. It encodes CASSQVRRRGGTQYF.